The 3 T cell receptor beta chains given below trace back to one sample, sequenced in a study of T cell responses to AZD1222 COVID-19 vaccine. Libraries were prepared by immunoSEQ multiplex PCR; TCRdb keeps only in-frame clonotypes and omits some of them. This sample has around 130,000 clones, with over 75% found just once. The sequences come from peripheral blood, collected on day 0 of AZD1222 vaccination. Every receptor here comes from an adult in good health.

V gene TRBV28 combines with J gene TRBJ1-1; D may be TRBD1 (6 bases). The CDR3 has 13 amino acids. Per the germline V gene, CDR1 is MDHEN and CDR2 is SYDVKM. The germline V and J ends were trimmed by 10 bases and 0 bases, with 12 bases remaining between them. CDR3 nucleotides: TGTGCCACCGGGGGCCCACTGAACACTGAAGCTTTCTTT. It yields the protein CATGGPLNTEAFF. Full variable domain (remainder filled in from reference TRBV28 and TRBJ1-1): DVKVTQSSRYLVKRTGEKVFLECVQDMDHENMFWYRQDPGLGLRLIYFSYDVKMKEKGDIPEGYSVSREKKERFSLILESASTNQTSMYLCATGGPLNTEAFFGQGTRLTVV.

The CDR3 loop is CASSETTRQPQHF. The CDR3 DNA reads TGTGCCAGCAGTGAAACGACCCGACAGCCCCAGCATTTT. J is TRBJ1-5 and V is TRBV2; D uncertain. Germline lookup yields CDR1 SNHLY and CDR2 FYNNEI. This CDR3 comprises 13 residues. Trimming took 2 bases from V and 7 from J, leaving 9 bases between them.

The rearrangement uses TRBV6-5 and TRBJ1-1, with a weak D call TRBD1 (5 bases). Germline V gene sequence: CDR1 MNHEY, CDR2 SVGAGI. CDR3 length equals 15 residues. V was clipped by 5 bases and J by 0 bases, with 13 bases between them. In nucleotides, the CDR3 is TGTGCCAGCAGTCGCCCGACAGTCATGAACACTGAAGCTTTCTTT. Translation gives CASSRPTVMNTEAFF.